These 17 T cell receptor beta chains came from one sample sequenced in a study of T cells expressing NK-cell markers. TCRdb re-analyzed the 5' RACE reads; it lists each CDR3 protein once, without DNA. The table counts about 390,000 distinct CDR3 sequences; roughly 10% lies in the top ten. Sequenced input: blood T cells: a sorted CD56 or NKG2C T cell subset, CD4+ or CD8+ T cells, or bulk PBMC T cells (not recorded which). The receptors stem from a woman aged 45-65 years in good health.

The chain joins TRBV7-9 to TRBJ1-5; TCRdb reports TRBD1, a call that lacks DNA to check it against. Germline V gene lookup returns CDR1 SEHNR and CDR2 FQNEAQ (reference sequence). The CDR3 spans 16 residues. This CDR3 reads CASSLGLDRPLGPQHF.

V usage is TRBV20-1 and J usage is TRBJ2-7. The CDR3 has 14 amino acids. Germline lookup yields CDR1 DFQATT and CDR2 SNEGSKA (reference sequence). CDR3 sequence: CSASFGGMYYEQYF.

This chain connects TRBV21-1 to TRBJ1-2; TCRdb gives TRBD1 as the D gene, but with no DNA this cannot be confirmed. TRBV21-1 is noted as a pseudogene. This CDR3 region has 17 residues. CDR3 loop: CASSKGVGQPSVHGYTF.

The chain recombines TRBV12-3 or TRBV12-4 with TRBJ2-1; TCRdb gives TRBD2 as the D gene, but with no DNA this cannot be confirmed. This CDR3 comprises 17 residues. CDR3 residues: CASRLTRTSGSYNEQFF.

The gene calls are TRBV7-2 and TRBJ2-5; checking the TCRdb D call of TRBD2 is not possible without DNA. The CDR3 is made up of 14 amino acids. Per the germline V gene, CDR1 is SGHTA and CDR2 is FQGNSA. CDR3 loop: CASSFGGGVETQYF.

The V gene is TRBV12-3 or TRBV12-4, the J gene TRBJ2-1; checking the TCRdb D call of TRBD1 is not possible without DNA. This CDR3 has 14 residues. CDR3: CASRRQGGRNEQFF.

V is TRBV11-2 and J is TRBJ1-5; TCRdb lists TRBD1, though no DNA is available to test this call. Germline V gene lookup returns CDR1 SGHAT and CDR2 FQNNGV. This CDR3 has 13 residues. Here the CDR3 reads CASSRDRAQPQHF.

The chain is built from TRBV11-3 and TRBJ2-1; no DNA is available, so the TRBD2 call from TCRdb remains unchecked. The germline V gene encodes CDR1 SGHNT and CDR2 YENEEA. The CDR3 covers 14 residues. The CDR3 is CASSFPEGINEQFF. The entire variable domain, with the rest obtained from reference TRBV11-3 and TRBJ2-1, is as follows: EAGVVQSPRYKIIEKKQPVAFWCNPISGHNTLYWYLQNLGQGPELLIRYENEEAVDDSQLPKDRFSAERLKGVDSTLKIQPAELGDSAVYLCASSFPEGINEQFFGPGTRLTVL.

The chain is built from TRBV4-1 and TRBJ2-7. Per the germline V gene, CDR1 is MGHRA and CDR2 is YSYEKL. This CDR3 region has 16 residues. The CDR3 sequence: CASSQEEVKGSYEQYF.

The chain couples TRBV5-6 to TRBJ2-2; the TCRdb D gene call, TRBD2, has no DNA to confirm it. The CDR3 is 15 amino acids. Germline V gives CDR1 SGHDT, CDR2 YYEEEE. The CDR3 loop is CASSLDSGGPGELFF. The full variable domain, its missing parts supplied by reference TRBV5-6 and TRBJ2-2, is DAGVTQSPTHLIKTRGQQVTLRCSPKSGHDTVSWYQQALGQGPQFIFQYYEEEERQRGNFPDRFSGHQFPNYSSELNVNALLLGDSALYLCASSLDSGGPGELFFGEGSRLTVL.

V and J are TRBV5-5 and TRBJ2-7. The CDR3 is made up of 12 amino acids. Germline loops: CDR1 SGHKS, CDR2 YYEKEE (reference sequence). The CDR3 loop reads CASSWLSYEQYF.

This chain links TRBV4-1 with TRBJ2-2. CDR1 MGHRA and CDR2 YSYEKL come from the germline V gene. The CDR3 covers 16 residues. CDR3 loop: CASSRRLGANTGELFF.

The genes are TRBV5-1 and TRBJ2-3; TCRdb names TRBD1, which stays unverified in the absence of DNA. CDR3 length: 17 residues. Germline V gene lookup returns CDR1 SGHRS and CDR2 YFSETQ. The CDR3 sequence: CASSPWVGAGGVDTQYF.

CDR3 sequence reads: CASSLRDSLATGELFF. V and J are TRBV6-1 and TRBJ2-2; TCRdb's D call of TRBD1 is untestable without DNA. The CDR3 is 16 residues long. Germline lookup yields CDR1 MNHNS and CDR2 SASEGT.

The chain has TRBV11-3 and TRBJ2-1; the D call of TRBD2 rests on TCRdb alone, since no DNA is present to check it. Germline CDR1 SGHNT, CDR2 YENEEA. The length of the CDR3 is 13 residues. CDR3 sequence reads: CASSSLAWNEQFF.

The gene calls are TRBV20-1 and TRBJ1-2. Germline CDR1 DFQATT, CDR2 SNEGSKA (reference sequence). This CDR3 comprises 13 residues. The CDR3 loop is CSAATGTLYGYTF.

The chain combines TRBV15 with TRBJ2-5; TCRdb calls TRBD2, which cannot be checked without DNA. Looked up from germline, CDR1 is LNHNV and CDR2 is YYDKDF (reference sequence). This CDR3 is 15 amino acids long. The chain's CDR3 is CATSRDYGSGETQYF. The full variable domain, with the rest looked up from reference TRBV15 and TRBJ2-5, is DAMVIQNPRYQVTQFGKPVTLSCSQTLNHNVMYWYQQKSSQAPKLLFHYYDKDFNNEADTPDNFQSRRPNTSFCFLDIRSPGLGDTAMYLCATSRDYGSGETQYFGPGTRLLVL.